This record looks at one T cell receptor beta chain sequence and its context. Sequencing used immunoSEQ multiplex PCR; TCRdb keeps in-frame clones, though not all of them. Of 320,000 or so clones listed, around nine tenths are singletons. The sample is drawn from a study of blood T cell repertoires in COVID-19. Overall study: The United States, Italy and Spain supplied acute and convalescent COVID-19 samples. T cells, B-cell-depleted T cells, or PBMCs provided the cDNA or gDNA that served as material.

In Cohort 3, a recovered donor had either two negative PCRs, clearance, or symptom resolution. Germline V gene lookup returns CDR1 MNHNS and CDR2 SASEGT. The CDR3 is made up of 14 amino acids. J was trimmed by 7 bases and V by 1 base; bases with no gene match: 2. The clonotype originates from a man under 40 who had recovered from COVID-19. Material: PBMCs or T cells enriched from blood (not recorded which). V is TRBV6-1 and J is TRBJ1-4, with 8 bases matching TRBD1. Written as DNA, the CDR3 is TGTGCCAGCAGTGAAGGGACAGGGTCTGAAAAACTGTTTTTT. Its translation: CASSEGTGSEKLFF.